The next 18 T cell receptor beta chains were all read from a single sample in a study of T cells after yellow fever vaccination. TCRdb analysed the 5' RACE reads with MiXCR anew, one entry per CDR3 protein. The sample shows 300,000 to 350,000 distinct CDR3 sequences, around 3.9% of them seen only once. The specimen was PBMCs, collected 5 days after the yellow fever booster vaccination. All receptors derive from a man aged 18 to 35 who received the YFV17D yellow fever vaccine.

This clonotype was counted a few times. The CDR3 spells CAIRSNEIETQYF. The CDR3 nucleotides are TGTGCCATCAGGAGCAACGAGATTGAGACCCAGTACTTC. This chain links TRBV10-3 with TRBJ2-5; D remains unclear. Trimming shortened V by 6 bases and J by 5 bases, and 13 bases separated the two germline ends. The CDR3 extends over 13 amino acids. CDR1 ENHRY and CDR2 SYGVKD come from the germline V gene.

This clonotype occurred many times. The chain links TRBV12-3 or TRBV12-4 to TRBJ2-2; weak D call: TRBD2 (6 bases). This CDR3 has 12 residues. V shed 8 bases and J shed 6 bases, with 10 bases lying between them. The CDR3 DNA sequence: TGTGCCAGCCGGAGGGATCCCGGGGAGCTGTTTTTT. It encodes CASRRDPGELFF.

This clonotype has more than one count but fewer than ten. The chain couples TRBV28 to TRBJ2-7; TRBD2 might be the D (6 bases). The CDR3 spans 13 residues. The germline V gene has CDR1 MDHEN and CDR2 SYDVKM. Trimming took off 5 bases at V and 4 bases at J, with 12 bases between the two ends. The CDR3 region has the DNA TGTGCCAGCAGTAGATTCGGAGGGTACGAGCAGTACGTC. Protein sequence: CASSRFGGYEQYV.

The CDR3: CASSSSRGERQYV. For the CDR3, the DNA is TGTGCCAGCAGCTCTAGTCGGGGGGAGAGGCAGTACGTC. The chain joins TRBV5-4 to TRBJ2-7; 7 bases are shared with TRBD2. This CDR3 is 13 amino acids long. After removal of 3 bases from V and 9 bases from J, the junction contained 9 bases not matched to a gene. Germline loops: CDR1 SGHNT, CDR2 YYREEE (reference sequence).

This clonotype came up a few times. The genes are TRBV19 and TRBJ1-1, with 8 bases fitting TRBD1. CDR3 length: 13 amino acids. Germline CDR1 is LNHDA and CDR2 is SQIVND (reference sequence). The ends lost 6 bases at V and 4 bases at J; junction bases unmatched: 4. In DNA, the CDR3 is TGTGCCAGTAGGGACAGGGTGATCACTGAAGCTTTCTTT. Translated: CASRDRVITEAFF.

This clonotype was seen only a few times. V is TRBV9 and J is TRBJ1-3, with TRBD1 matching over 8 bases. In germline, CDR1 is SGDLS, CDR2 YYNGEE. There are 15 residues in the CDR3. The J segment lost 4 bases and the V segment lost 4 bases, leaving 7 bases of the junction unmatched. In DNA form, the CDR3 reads TGTGCCAGCAGCAATGACAGGGGCGTCGGAAACACCATATATTTT. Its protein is CASSNDRGVGNTIYF.

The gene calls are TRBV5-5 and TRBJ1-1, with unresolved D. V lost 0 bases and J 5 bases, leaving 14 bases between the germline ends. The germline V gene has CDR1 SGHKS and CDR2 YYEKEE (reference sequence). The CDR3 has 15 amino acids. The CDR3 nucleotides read TGTGCCAGCAGCTTGGCGGCAGGTCGAGGGACTGAAGCTTTCTTT. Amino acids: CASSLAAGRGTEAFF.

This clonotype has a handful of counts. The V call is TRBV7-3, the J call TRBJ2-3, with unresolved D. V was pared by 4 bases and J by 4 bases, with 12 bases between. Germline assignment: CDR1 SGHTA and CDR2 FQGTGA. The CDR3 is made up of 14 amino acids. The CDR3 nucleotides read TGTGCCAGCAGCTCTATACACGGCGCAGATACGCAGTATTTT. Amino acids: CASSSIHGADTQYF.

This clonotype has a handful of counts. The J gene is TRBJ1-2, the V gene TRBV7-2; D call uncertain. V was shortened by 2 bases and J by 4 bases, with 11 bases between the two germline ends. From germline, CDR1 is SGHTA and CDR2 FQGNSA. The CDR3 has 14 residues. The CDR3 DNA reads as TGTGCCAGCAGCTTAAGTCCAGATTTCTATGGCTACACCTTC. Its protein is CASSLSPDFYGYTF.

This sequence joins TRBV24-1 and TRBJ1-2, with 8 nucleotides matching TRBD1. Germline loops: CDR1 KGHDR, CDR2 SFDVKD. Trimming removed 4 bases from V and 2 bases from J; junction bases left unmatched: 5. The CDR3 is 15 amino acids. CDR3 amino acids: CATSEPGQGNYGYTF. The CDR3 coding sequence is TGTGCCACCAGTGAGCCTGGACAGGGCAACTATGGCTACACCTTC.

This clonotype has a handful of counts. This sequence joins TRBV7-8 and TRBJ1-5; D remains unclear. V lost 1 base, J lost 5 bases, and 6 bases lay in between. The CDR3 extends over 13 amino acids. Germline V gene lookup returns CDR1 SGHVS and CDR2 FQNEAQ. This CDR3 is CASSLVVDQPQHF. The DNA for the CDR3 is TGTGCCAGCAGCTTAGTAGTCGATCAGCCCCAGCATTTT.

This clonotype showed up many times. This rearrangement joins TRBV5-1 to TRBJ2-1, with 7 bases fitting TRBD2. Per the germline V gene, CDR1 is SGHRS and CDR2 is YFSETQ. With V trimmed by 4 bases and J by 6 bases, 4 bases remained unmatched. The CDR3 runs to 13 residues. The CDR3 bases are TGCGCCAGCAGCCAGCGGGGACCCAATGAGCAGTTCTTC. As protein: CASSQRGPNEQFF.

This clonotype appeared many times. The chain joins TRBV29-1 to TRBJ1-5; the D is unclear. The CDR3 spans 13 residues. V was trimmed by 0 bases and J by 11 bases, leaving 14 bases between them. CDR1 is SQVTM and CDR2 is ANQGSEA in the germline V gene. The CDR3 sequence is CSVEEPSRGTQHF. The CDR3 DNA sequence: TGCAGCGTTGAAGAGCCATCGCGCGGCACCCAGCATTTT.

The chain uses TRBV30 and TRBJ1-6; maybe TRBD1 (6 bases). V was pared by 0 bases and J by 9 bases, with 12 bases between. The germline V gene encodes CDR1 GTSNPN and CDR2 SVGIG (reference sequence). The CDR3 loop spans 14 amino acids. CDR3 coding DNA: TGTGCCTGGAGTGTCGCGCTAGGGGGTTCACCCCTCCACTTT. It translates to CAWSVALGGSPLHF.

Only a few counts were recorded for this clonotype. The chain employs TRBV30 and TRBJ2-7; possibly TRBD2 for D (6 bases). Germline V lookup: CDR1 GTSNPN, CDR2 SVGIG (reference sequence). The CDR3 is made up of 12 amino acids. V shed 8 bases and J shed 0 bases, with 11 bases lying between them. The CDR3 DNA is TGTGCCGGTAGCGGTAGCTCCTACGAGCAGTACTTC. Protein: CAGSGSSYEQYF.

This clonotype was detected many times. The chain's CDR3 is CASSVDRSNEQYV. CDR3 DNA: TGTGCCAGCAGCGTCGACAGGTCAAACGAGCAGTACGTC. The V call is TRBV7-8, the J call TRBJ2-7; weak D call: TRBD1 (6 bases). This CDR3 is built from 13 residues. Between the trimmed V and J ends, which lost 5 bases and 5 bases, there was a span of 13 bases. Looked up from germline, CDR1 is SGHVS and CDR2 is FQNEAQ.

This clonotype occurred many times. In DNA, the CDR3 is TGTGCCAGCAGCCCCAATAGTGGAGCGGGGGTCCACACCGGGGAGCTGTTTTTT. Its translation is CASSPNSGAGVHTGELFF. The chain links TRBV7-6 to TRBJ2-2, with TRBD2 matching 8 bases. Per germline, CDR1 SGHVS and CDR2 FNYEAQ. This CDR3 contains 18 residues. Losses at the gene ends were 5 bases for V and 3 bases for J; bases not matched to a gene: 14.

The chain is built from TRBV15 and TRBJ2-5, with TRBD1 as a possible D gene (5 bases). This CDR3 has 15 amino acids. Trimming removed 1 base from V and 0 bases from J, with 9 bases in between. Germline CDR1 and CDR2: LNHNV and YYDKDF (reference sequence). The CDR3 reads CATSRATVYQETQYF. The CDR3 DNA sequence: TGTGCCACCAGCAGAGCGACAGTGTACCAAGAGACCCAGTACTTC.